This T cell receptor (beta chain) was captured by sequencing in a study of identical twins. A few counts support this clonotype. Trimming took off 6 bases at V and 5 bases at J, with 5 bases between the two ends. This CDR3 has 10 amino acids. From germline, CDR1 is LNHNV and CDR2 YYDKDF (reference sequence). TCRdb re-derived calls from the 5' RACE reads in MiXCR, one entry per CDR3 protein. The repertoire has 1.5 million to 2 million distinct CDR3 sequences, less than 40% of them found once; the top ten carry 0.25% to 0.3%. The sequencing input was cord blood. The source of this sequence is a newborn girl in good health. The chain employs TRBV15 and TRBJ2-7; TRBD2 might be the D (5 bases). The CDR3 reads CATREDEQYF. The CDR3 nucleotides read TGTGCCACCAGGGAGGACGAGCAGTACTTC.